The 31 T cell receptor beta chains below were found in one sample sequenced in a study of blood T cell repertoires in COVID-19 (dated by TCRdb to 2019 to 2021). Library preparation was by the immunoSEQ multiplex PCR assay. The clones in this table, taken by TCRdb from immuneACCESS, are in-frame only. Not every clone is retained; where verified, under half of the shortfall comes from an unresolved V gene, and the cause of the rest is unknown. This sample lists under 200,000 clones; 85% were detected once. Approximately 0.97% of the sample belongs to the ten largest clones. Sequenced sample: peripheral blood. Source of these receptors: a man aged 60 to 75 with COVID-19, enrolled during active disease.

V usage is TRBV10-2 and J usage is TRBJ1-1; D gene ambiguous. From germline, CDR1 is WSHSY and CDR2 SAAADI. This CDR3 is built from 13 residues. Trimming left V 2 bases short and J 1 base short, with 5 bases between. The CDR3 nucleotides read TGCGCCAGCAGTGAGAACACGAACACTGAAGCTTTCTTT. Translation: CASSENTNTEAFF.

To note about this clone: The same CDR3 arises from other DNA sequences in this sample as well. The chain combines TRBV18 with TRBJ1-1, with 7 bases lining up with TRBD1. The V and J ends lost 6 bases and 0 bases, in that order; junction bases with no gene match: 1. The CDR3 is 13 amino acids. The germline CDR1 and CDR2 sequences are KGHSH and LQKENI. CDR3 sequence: CASSGQVNTEAFF. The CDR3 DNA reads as TGTGCCAGCTCTGGACAGGTGAACACTGAAGCTTTCTTT.

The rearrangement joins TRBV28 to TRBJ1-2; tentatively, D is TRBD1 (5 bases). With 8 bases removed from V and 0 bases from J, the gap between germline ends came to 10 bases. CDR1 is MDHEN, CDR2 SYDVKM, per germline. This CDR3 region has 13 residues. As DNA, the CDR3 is TGTGCCAGCCTACAGGCGACTAACTATGGCTACACCTTC. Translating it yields CASLQATNYGYTF.

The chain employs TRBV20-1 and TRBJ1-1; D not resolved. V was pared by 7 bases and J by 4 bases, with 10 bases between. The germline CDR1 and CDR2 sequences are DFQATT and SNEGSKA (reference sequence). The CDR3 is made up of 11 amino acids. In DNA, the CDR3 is TGCAGTGTGGATGGGCTCACTGAAGCTTTCTTT. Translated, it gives CSVDGLTEAFF.

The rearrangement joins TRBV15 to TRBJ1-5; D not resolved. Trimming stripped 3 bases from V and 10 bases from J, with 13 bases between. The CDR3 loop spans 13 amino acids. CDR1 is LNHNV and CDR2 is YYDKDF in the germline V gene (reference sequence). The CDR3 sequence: CATSRGPGEPQHF. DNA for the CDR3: TGTGCCACCAGCAGGGGCCCAGGTGAACCCCAGCATTTT.

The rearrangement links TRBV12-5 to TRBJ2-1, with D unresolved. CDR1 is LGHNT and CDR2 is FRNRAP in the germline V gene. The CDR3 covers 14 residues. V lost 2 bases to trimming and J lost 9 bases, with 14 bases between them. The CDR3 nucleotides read TGTGCTAGTGGTTTGTCCCCCCTTCGGAGTGAGCAGTTCTTC. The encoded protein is CASGLSPLRSEQFF. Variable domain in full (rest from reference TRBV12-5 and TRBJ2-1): DARVTQTPRHKVTEMGQEVTMRCQPILGHNTVFWYRQTMMQGLELLAYFRNRAPLDDSGMPKDRFSAEMPDATLATLKIQPSEPRDSAVYFCASGLSPLRSEQFFGPGTRLTVL.

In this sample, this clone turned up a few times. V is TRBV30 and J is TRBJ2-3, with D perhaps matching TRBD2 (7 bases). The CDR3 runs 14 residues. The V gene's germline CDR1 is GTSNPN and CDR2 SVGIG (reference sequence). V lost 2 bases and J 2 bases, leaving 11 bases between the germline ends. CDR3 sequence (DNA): TGTGCCTGGAGTAGGGGGGGTATCACAGATACGCAGTATTTT. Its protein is CAWSRGGITDTQYF.

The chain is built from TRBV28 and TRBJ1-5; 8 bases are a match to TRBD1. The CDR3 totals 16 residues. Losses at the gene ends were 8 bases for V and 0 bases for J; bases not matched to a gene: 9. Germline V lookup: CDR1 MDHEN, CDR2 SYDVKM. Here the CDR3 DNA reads TGTGCCAGCGGACTCCGGACAGGGACTAGCAATCAGCCCCAGCATTTT. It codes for CASGLRTGTSNQPQHF. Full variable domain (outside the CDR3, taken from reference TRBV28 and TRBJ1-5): DVKVTQSSRYLVKRTGEKVFLECVQDMDHENMFWYRQDPGLGLRLIYFSYDVKMKEKGDIPEGYSVSREKKERFSLILESASTNQTSMYLCASGLRTGTSNQPQHFGDGTRLSIL.

CDR3 nucleotides: TGCGCCAGCAGCCTGGACAGGGCTTTTGGGAACACTGAAGCTTTCTTT. Protein product: CASSLDRAFGNTEAFF. This sequence joins TRBV5-1 and TRBJ1-1; 8 bases are a match to TRBD1. This CDR3 region has 16 residues. The J segment lost 1 base and the V segment lost 4 bases, leaving 9 bases of the junction unmatched. CDR1 is SGHRS and CDR2 is YFSETQ in the germline V gene.

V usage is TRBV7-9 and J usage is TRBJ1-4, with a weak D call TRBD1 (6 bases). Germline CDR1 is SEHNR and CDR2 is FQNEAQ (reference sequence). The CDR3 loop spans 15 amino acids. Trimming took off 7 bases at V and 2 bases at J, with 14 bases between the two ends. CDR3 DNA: TGTGCCAGCACCTCTCGAGGGGGTACTAATGAAAAACTGTTTTTT. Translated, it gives CASTSRGGTNEKLFF.

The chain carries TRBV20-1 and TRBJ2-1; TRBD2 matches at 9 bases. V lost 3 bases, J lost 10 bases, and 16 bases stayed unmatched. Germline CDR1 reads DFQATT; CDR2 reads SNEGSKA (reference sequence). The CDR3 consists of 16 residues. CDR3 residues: CSASDLAGRGFGEQFF. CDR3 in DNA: TGCAGTGCTAGTGACCTAGCGGGGAGAGGGTTCGGAGAGCAGTTCTTC.

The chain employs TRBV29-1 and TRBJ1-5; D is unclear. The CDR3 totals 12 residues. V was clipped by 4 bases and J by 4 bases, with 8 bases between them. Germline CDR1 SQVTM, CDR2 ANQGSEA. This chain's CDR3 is CSVGSGNQPQHF. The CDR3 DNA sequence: TGCAGCGTTGGCAGCGGTAATCAGCCCCAGCATTTT.

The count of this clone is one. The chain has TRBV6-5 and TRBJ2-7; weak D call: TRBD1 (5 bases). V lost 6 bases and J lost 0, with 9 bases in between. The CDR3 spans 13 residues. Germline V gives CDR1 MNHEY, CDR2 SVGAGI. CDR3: CASRQASSYEQYF. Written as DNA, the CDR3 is TGTGCCAGCAGACAGGCGAGCTCCTACGAGCAGTACTTC.

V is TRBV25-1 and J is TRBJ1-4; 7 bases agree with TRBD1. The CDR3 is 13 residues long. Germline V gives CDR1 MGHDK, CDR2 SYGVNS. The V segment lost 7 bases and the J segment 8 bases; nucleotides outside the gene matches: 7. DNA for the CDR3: TGTGCCAGCACTGACAGGGAAGGAGAAAAACTGTTTTTT. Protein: CASTDREGEKLFF.

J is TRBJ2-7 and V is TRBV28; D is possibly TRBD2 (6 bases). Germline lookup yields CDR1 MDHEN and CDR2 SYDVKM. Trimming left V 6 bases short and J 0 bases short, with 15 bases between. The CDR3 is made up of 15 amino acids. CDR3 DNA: TGTGCCAGCAGCGGCACCGGCGGGGTCTCCTACGAGCAGTACTTC. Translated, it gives CASSGTGGVSYEQYF.

CDR3 amino acids: CASSLAPGLRGTGELFF. DNA of the CDR3: TGTGCCAGCAGCTTAGCGCCAGGCCTCAGGGGCACCGGGGAGCTGTTTTTT. The V call is TRBV7-2, the J call TRBJ2-2; maybe TRBD1 (6 bases). The CDR3 is 17 amino acids. Trimming cost V 0 bases and J 4 bases, with 15 bases left between them. Germline V gene data show CDR1 as SGHTA and CDR2 as FQGNSA.

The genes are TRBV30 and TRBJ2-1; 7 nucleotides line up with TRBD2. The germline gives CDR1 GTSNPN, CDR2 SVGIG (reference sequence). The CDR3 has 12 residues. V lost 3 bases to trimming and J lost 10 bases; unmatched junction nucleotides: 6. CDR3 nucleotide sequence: TGTGCCTGGAGCTCCCCGGGGGGAGAGCAGTTCTTC. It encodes CAWSSPGGEQFF.

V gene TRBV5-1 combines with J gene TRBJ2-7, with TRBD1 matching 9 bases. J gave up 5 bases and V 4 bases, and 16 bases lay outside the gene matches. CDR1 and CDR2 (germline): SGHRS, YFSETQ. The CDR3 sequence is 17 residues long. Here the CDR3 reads CASSPTDLGQGMDEQYF. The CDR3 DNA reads TGCGCCAGCAGCCCTACCGACCTGGGACAGGGCATGGACGAGCAGTACTTC.

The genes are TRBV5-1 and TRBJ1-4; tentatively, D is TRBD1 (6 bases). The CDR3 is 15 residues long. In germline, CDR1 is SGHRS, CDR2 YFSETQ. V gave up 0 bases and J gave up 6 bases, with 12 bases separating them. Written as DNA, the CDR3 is TGCGCCAGCAGCTTGGAACAGGGATCATATGAAAAACTGTTTTTT. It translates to CASSLEQGSYEKLFF.

The CDR3 nucleotides read TGCGCCAGCAGTACTAGATCTCCCTACGAGCAGTACTTC. Its translation: CASSTRSPYEQYF. This chain joins TRBV10-2 and TRBJ2-7, with a possible D match to TRBD2 (5 bases). Trimming left V 5 bases short and J 2 bases short, with 10 bases between. CDR1 and CDR2 (germline): WSHSY, SAAADI. This CDR3 has 13 amino acids.

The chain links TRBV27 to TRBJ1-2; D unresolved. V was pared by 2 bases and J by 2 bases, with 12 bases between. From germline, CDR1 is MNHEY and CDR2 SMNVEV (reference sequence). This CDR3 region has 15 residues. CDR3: CASSLRGIQNYGYTF. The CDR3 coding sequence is TGTGCCAGCAGTTTAAGAGGCATCCAAAACTATGGCTACACCTTC.

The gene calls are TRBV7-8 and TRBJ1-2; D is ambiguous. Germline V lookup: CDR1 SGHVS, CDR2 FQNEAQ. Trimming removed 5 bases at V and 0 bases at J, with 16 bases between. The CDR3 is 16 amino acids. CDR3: CASSPPPYRANYGYTF. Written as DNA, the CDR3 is TGTGCCAGCAGCCCTCCCCCTTATCGAGCTAACTATGGCTACACCTTC.

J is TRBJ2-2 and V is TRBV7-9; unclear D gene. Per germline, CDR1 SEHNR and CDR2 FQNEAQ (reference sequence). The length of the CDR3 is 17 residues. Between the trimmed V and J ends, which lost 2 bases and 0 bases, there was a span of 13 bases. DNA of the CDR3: TGTGCCAGCAGCTTACGTGAATCCTATACGAACACCGGGGAGCTGTTTTTT. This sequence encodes CASSLRESYTNTGELFF. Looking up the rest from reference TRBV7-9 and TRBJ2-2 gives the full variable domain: DTGVSQNPRHKITKRGQNVTFRCDPISEHNRLYWYRQTLGQGPEFLTYFQNEAQLEKSRLLSDRFSAERPKGSFSTLEIQRTEQGDSAMYLCASSLRESYTNTGELFFGEGSRLTVL.

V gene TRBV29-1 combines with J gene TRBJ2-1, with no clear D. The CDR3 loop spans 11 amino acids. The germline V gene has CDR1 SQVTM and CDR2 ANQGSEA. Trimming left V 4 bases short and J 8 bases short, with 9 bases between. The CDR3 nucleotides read TGCAGCGTTGTGCGTTTTGATGAGCAGTTCTTC. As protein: CSVVRFDEQFF.

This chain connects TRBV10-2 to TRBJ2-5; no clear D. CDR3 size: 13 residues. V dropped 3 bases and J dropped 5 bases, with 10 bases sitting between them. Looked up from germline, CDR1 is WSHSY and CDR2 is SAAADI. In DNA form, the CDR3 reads TGCGCCAGCAGTGATAGATCTCCGGAGACCCAGTACTTC. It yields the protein CASSDRSPETQYF.

The CDR3 region is CSVLRGANTEAFF. CDR3 DNA sequence: TGCAGCGTGCTCAGGGGTGCGAACACTGAAGCTTTCTTT. This chain connects TRBV29-1 to TRBJ1-1; perhaps TRBD1 as D (6 bases). V lost 6 bases, J lost 1 base, and 12 bases lay in between. Germline-derived CDR1 and CDR2 are SQVTM and ANQGSEA. The CDR3 covers 13 residues. Full variable domain (remainder filled in from reference TRBV29-1 and TRBJ1-1): SAVISQKPSRDICQRGTSLTIQCQVDSQVTMMFWYRQQPGQSLTLIATANQGSEATYESGFVIDKFPISRPNLTFSTLTVSNMSPEDSSIYLCSVLRGANTEAFFGQGTRLTVV.

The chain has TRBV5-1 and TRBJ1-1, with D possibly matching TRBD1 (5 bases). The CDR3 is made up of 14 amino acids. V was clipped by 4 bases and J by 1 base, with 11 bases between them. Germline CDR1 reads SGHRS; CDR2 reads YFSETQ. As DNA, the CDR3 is TGCGCCAGCAGCCCCGACAGCGCGAACACTGAAGCTTTCTTT. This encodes CASSPDSANTEAFF.

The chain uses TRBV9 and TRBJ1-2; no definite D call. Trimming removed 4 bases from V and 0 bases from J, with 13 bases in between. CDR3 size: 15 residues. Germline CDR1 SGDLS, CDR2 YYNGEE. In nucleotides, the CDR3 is TGTGCCAGCAGCCCCCGGACCGGGGCTAACTATGGCTACACCTTC. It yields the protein CASSPRTGANYGYTF. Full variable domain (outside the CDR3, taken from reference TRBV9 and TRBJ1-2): DSGVTQTPKHLITATGQRVTLRCSPRSGDLSVYWYQQSLDQGLQFLIQYYNGEERAKGNILERFSAQQFPDLHSELNLSSLELGDSALYFCASSPRTGANYGYTFGSGTRLTVV.

The CDR3 region is CASSSRVGGELFF. CDR3 DNA sequence: TGTGCCAGCAGCTCCCGGGTGGGCGGGGAGCTGTTTTTT. The chain is built from TRBV7-7 and TRBJ2-2; D unclear. Germline V lookup: CDR1 SSHAT, CDR2 FNYEAQ (reference sequence). The length of the CDR3 is 13 residues. The germline V and J ends were trimmed by 4 bases and 7 bases, with 10 bases remaining between them.

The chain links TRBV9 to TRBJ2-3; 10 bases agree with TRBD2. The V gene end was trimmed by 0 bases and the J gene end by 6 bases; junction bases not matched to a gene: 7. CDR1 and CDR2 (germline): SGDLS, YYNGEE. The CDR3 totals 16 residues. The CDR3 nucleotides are TGTGCCAGCAGCGTAGGCCTAGCGGGAGCCCAGGATACGCAGTATTTT. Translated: CASSVGLAGAQDTQYF.

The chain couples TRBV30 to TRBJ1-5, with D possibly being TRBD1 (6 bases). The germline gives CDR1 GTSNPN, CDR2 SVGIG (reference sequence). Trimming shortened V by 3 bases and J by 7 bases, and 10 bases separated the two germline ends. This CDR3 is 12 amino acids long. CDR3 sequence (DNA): TGTGCCTGGAGGAAGGGACAACAGCCCCAGCATTTT. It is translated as CAWRKGQQPQHF.